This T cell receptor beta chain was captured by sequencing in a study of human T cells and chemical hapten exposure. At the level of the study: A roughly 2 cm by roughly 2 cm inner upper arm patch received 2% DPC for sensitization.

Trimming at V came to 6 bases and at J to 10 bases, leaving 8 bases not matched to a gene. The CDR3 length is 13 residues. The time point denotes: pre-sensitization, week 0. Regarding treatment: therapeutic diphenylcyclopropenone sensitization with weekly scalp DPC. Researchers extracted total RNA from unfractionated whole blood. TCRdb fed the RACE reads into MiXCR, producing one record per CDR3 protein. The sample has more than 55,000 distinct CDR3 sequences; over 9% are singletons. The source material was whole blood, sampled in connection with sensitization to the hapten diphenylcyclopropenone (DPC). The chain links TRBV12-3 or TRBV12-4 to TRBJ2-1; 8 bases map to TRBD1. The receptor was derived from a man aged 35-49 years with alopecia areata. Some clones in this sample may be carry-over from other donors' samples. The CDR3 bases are TGTGCCAGCAGCCCACGACAGGGGTTCGAGCAGTTCTTC. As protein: CASSPRQGFEQFF.